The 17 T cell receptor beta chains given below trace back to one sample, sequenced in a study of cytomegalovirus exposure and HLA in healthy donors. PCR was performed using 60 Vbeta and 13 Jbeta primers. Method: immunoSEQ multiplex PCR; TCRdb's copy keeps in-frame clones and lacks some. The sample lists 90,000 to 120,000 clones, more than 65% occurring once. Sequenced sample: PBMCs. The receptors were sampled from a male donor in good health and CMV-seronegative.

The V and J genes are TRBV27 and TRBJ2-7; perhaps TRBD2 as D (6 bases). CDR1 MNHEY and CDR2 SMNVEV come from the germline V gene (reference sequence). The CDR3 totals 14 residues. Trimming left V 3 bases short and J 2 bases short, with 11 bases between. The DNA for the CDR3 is TGTGCCAGCAGTTTGGGCGGGATCGCCTACGAGCAGTACTTC. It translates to CASSLGGIAYEQYF.

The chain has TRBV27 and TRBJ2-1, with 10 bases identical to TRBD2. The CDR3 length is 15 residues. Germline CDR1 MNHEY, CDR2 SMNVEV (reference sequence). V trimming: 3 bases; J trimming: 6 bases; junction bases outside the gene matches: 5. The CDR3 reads CASSFGLAGANEQFF. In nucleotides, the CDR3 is TGTGCCAGCAGTTTTGGTCTAGCGGGAGCCAATGAGCAGTTCTTC.

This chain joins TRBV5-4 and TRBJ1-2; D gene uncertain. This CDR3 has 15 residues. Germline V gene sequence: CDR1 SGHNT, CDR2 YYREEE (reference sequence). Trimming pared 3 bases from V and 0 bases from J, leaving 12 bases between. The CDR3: CASSSKLVPNYGYTF. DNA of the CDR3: TGTGCCAGCAGCTCCAAACTGGTCCCTAACTATGGCTACACCTTC.

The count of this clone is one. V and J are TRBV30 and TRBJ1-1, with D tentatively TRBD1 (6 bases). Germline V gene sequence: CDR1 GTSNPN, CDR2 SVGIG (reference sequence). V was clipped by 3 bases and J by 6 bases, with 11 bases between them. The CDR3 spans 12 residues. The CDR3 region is CAWSHGGPEAFF. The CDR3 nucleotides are TGTGCCTGGAGCCACGGGGGGCCTGAAGCTTTCTTT.

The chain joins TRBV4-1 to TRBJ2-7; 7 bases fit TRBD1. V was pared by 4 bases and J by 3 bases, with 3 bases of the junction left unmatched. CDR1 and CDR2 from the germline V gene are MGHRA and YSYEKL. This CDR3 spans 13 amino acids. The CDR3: CASSPPGGYEQYF. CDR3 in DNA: TGCGCCAGCAGCCCCCCAGGGGGCTACGAGCAGTACTTC.

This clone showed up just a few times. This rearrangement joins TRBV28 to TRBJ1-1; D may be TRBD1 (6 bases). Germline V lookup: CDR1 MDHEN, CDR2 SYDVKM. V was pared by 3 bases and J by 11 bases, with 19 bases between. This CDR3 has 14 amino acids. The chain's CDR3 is CASSFGGGGNSAFF. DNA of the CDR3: TGTGCCAGCAGTTTTGGGGGGGGCGGCAACTCCGCTTTCTTT.

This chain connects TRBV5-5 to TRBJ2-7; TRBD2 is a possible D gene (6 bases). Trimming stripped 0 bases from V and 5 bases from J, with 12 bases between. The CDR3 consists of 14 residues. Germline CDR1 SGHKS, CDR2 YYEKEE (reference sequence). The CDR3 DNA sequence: TGTGCCAGCAGCTTGGCCGGGAGAGACCACGAGCAGTACTTC. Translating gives CASSLAGRDHEQYF.

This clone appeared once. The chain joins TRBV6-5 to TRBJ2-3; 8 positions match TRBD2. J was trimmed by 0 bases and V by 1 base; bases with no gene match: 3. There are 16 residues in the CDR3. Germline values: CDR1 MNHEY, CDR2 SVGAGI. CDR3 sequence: CASSYFASGSTDTQYF. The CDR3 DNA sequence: TGTGCCAGCAGTTACTTTGCTAGCGGGAGCACAGATACGCAGTATTTT.

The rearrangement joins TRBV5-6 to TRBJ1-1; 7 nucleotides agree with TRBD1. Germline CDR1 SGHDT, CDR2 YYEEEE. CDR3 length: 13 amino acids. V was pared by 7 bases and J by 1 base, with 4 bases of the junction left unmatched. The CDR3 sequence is CASVGQPNTEAFF. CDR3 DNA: TGTGCCAGCGTGGGACAGCCGAACACTGAAGCTTTCTTT.

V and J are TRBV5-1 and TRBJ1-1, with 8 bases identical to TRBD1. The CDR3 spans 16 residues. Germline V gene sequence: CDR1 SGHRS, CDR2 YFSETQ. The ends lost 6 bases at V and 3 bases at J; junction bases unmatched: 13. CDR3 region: CASNQRAGGVYTEAFF. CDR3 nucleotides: TGCGCCAGCAATCAACGGGCAGGGGGCGTTTACACTGAAGCTTTCTTT.

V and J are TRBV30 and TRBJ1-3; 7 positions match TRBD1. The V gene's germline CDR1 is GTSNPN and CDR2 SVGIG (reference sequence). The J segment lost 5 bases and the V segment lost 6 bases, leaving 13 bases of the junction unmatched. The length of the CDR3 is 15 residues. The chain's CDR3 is CACETTGSGRNTIYF. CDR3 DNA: TGTGCCTGCGAAACGACAGGGAGTGGAAGAAACACCATATATTTT.

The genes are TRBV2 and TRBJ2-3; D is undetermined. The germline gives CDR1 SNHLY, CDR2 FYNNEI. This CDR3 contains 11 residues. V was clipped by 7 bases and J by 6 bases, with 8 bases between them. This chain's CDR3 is CASTLFDTQYF. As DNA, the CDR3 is TGTGCCAGCACCTTGTTCGATACGCAGTATTTT.

This CDR3 reads CASSLATLATDTQYF. The CDR3 region has the DNA TGTGCCAGCAGCTTAGCGACACTAGCAACAGATACGCAGTATTTT. The chain links TRBV7-6 to TRBJ2-3; a possible D gene is TRBD2 (6 bases). CDR1 and CDR2 from the germline V gene are SGHVS and FNYEAQ. Deletions cut 0 bases from V and 3 bases from J, with 10 bases between. This CDR3 has 15 amino acids.

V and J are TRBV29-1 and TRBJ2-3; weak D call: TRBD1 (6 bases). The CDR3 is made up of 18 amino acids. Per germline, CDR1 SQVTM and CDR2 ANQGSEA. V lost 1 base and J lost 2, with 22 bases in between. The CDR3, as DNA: TGCAGCGTTGAAGCCTGGAGGACAGCCTACCCCCACACAGATACGCAGTATTTT. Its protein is CSVEAWRTAYPHTDTQYF.

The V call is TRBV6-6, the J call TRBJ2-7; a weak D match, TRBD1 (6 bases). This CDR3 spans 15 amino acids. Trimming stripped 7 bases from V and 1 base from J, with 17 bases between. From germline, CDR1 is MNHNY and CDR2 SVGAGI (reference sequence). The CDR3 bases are TGTGCCAGCACCCCACAGGGTAAGCGATCCTACGAGCAGTACTTC. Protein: CASTPQGKRSYEQYF.

The CDR3: CASSDRTGTEAFF. In DNA form, the CDR3 reads TGTGCCAGTAGTGACAGGACAGGCACTGAAGCTTTCTTT. The chain links TRBV19 to TRBJ1-1, with 7 bases lining up with TRBD1. Germline assignment: CDR1 LNHDA and CDR2 SQIVND (reference sequence). Unmatched junction bases numbered 4, after V lost 5 bases and J lost 4 bases. This CDR3 is 13 amino acids long.

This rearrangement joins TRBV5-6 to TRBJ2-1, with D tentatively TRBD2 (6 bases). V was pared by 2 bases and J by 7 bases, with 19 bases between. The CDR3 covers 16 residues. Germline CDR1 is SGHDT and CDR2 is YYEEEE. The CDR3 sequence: CASSFRSGRRYNEQFF. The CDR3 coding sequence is TGTGCCAGCAGCTTTCGTTCCGGGAGACGTTATAATGAGCAGTTCTTC.